This T cell receptor beta chain was sequenced during a study of shared clonotypes between healthy human individuals (dated by TCRdb to the early 2020s). Context from the whole study: A couple of women and a few men aged 18 to 49 years were included in the cohort. Between about 0.94 and 8.9 billion PBMCs per donor were obtained by leukapheresis. For each donor, three plates each were used for CD4 naive and CD4 memory, two plates were used for CD8 naive, and one plate was used for CD8 memory. To increase sequencing depth and limit assay-specific biases, different laboratories used diverse techniques to prepare libraries and sequence TCR repertoires. To estimate repertoire size and how much clonotypes are shared between individuals, the study performed deep sequencing of blood TCR repertoires from 4 to 6 healthy adults. Study-wide findings and limitations: Sharing across four donors was observed for approximately 5% of naive CD4, less than 4% of naive CD8, 2% to 2.5% of memory CD4, and roughly 0.43% of memory CD8 clonotypes. Compared with non-shared clonotypes, clonotypes shared by all four sorted-subset donors had higher generation probabilities. Because the study included only a small number of donors, the genetic and exposure-history diversity represented was limited. Pairwise subsampling indicated that sequencing depth was expected to affect the degree of clonotype sharing among donors. Sampling was restricted to blood, and TCR repertoires in tissue are likely to differ from TCR repertoires in blood. Incomplete sequencing was indicated by rarefaction of sorted-subset datasets, despite the large sequencing depth. Naive subsets generally had larger estimated clonotype richness than memory subsets.

Healthy HIV-negative adults with no recently reported acute infections or vaccinations were included as donors. Every donor was a Caucasian adult residing in Nashville, Tennessee, USA. Magnetic negative selection was used to enrich CD4+ T cells, after which naive cells were positively selected on CD45RA and the negative fraction became the memory subset. After blood collection by leukapheresis, PBMCs were isolated using Ficoll-Histopaque density gradient centrifugation and then cryopreserved in the vapor phase of liquid nitrogen. Purity and quantity of every magnetically sorted T cell population were checked by analytical flow cytometry. Genomic DNA was isolated from each sorted fraction and quantified by UV absorbance on a Nanodrop 2000c. Using the deep immunoSEQ assay, multiplex PCR amplified TCR CDR3 regions from genomic DNA. Extracted genomic DNA from each cell subset was spread evenly across all wells of several immunoSEQ 96-well plates, with each plate serving as a replicate. For sorted subsets, each replicate PCR was loaded with approximately 200 ng genomic DNA, equivalent to 25,000 to 35,000 T cell genomes. The purified libraries were quantified using a Qubit 3.0 fluorometer, sized with a Bioanalyzer 2100, and then quantified again using the KAPA Library Quantification kit. Each immunoSEQ 96-well plate was sequenced on its own single-read 150-cycle Illumina NextSeq 550 flow cell. On the authors' methods: Because only junctional sequences without quality scores were contained in the immunoSEQ output, filtering matching that applied to full-length reads could not be performed. Sequences were annotated with PyIR, a Python wrapper for IgBLAST v1.9, and V/J genes and CDR3 were assigned using IMGT germline references. Any read was removed if the V/J assignment was weak (E-value above 1e-6), the CDR3 was missing, or the read contained stop codons, out-of-frame junctions, or ambiguous translated residues. V3J clonotypes were defined as sequences sharing the same inferred V gene, J gene, and CDR3 amino acid sequence. Percentage overlap between repertoires was computed as shared unique clonotypes divided by the size of the smaller repertoire. Three approaches were used to assess repertoire richness: RTK rarefaction, the Chao1 estimator, and Recon v2.1 estimates of unobserved clonotypes. OLGA was used to compute generation probabilities for all TCRbeta clonotypes that the gDNA method yielded from a handful of donors. What TCRdb holds here is the immuneACCESS table cut down to in-frame rearrangements. Part of the clones is not present; checked against another copy, under half of the missing clones reflect an unresolved V gene, and the others are unexplained. The DNA gave D and trimming, while V, J and clone size come from that table. For this sample there are millions of clones; 95% appear just once. Approximately 0.13% of the sample comes from the top ten.

Spanning cysteine to phenylalanine, the CDR3 consists of 13 amino acids. CDR3 DNA only is kept here, 39 bases in frame from base 1. V is reduced by 2 bases and J by 0 bases, leaving a spacing of 4 bases between them. The germline V gene specifies MDHEN as CDR1 and SYDVKM as CDR2. Points on this clone: Its antigen is unknown. It has no much larger one-base neighbor in the sample; base qualities were not kept.

This receptor was taken from a man aged 18 to 29 in good health. This receptor chain uses TRBV28 and TRBJ1-2, with an unclear D gene assignment. The sequencing sample was made of naive CD4+ T cells sorted from blood. The sample's cell subset or site label, in plain terms: CD45RA+ positively selected. The DNA is as follows: TGTGCCAGCAGTTTACGGCCTAACTATGGCTACACCTTC. Protein translation: CASSLRPNYGYTF.